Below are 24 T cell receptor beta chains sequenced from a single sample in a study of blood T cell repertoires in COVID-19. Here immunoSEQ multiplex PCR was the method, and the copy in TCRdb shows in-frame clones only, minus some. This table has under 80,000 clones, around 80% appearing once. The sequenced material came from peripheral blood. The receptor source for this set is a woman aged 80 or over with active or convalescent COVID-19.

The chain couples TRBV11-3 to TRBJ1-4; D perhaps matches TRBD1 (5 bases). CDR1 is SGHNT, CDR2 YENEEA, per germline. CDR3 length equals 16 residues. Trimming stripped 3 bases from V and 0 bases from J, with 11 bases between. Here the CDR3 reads CASSLLGAATNEKLFF. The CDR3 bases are TGTGCCAGCAGCTTGCTAGGGGCTGCAACTAATGAAAAACTGTTTTTT.

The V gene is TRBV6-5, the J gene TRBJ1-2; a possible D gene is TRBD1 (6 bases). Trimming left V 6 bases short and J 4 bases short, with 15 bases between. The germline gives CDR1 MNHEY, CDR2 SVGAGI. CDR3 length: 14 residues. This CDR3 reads CASRLGQGVYGYTF. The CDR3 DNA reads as TGTGCCAGCAGGCTGGGACAAGGGGTCTATGGCTACACCTTC.

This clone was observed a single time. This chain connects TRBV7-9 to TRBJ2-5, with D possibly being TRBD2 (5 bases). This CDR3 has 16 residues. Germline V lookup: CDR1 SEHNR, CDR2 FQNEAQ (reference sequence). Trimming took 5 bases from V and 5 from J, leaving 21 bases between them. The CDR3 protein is CASSLLDGPGMETQYF. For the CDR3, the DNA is TGTGCCAGCAGCCTACTAGACGGGCCGGGGATGGAGACCCAGTACTTC.

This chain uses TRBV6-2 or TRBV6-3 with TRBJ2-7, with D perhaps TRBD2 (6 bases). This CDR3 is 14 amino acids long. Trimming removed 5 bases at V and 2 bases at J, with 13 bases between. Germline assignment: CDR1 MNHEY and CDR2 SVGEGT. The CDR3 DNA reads TGTGCCAGCAGTCGACCGGGCGGGGCCTACGAGCAGTACTTC. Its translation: CASSRPGGAYEQYF.

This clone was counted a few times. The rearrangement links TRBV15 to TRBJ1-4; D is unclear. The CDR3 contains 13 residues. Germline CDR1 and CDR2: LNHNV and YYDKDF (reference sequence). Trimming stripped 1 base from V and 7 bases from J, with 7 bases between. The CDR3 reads CATSRVPSEKLFF. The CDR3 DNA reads TGTGCCACCAGCAGAGTTCCCAGTGAAAAACTGTTTTTT. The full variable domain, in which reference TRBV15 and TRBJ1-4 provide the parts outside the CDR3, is DAMVIQNPRYQVTQFGKPVTLSCSQTLNHNVMYWYQQKSSQAPKLLFHYYDKDFNNEADTPDNFQSRRPNTSFCFLDIRSPGLGDTAMYLCATSRVPSEKLFFGSGTQLSVL.

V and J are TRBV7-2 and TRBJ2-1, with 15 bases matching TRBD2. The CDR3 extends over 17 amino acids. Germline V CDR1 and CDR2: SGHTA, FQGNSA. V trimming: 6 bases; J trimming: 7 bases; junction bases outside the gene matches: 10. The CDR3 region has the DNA TGTGCCAGCAGGTTCGGACTAGCGGGGGGGCCGCGGAATGAGCAGTTCTTC. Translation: CASRFGLAGGPRNEQFF.

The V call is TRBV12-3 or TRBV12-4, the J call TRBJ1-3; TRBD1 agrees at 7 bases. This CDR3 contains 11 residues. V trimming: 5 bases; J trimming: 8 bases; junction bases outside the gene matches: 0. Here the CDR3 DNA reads TGTGCCAGCAGTCAGGGGGACACCATATATTTT. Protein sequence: CASSQGDTIYF.

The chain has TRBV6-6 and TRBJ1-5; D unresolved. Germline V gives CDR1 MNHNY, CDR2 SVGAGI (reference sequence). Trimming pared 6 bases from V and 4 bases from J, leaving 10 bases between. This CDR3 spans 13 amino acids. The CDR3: CASRRDGNQPQHF. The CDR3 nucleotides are TGTGCCAGCAGACGGGATGGAAATCAGCCCCAGCATTTT.

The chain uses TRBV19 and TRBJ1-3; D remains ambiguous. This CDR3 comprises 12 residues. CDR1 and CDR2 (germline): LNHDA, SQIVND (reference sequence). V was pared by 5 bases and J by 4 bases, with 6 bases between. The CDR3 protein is CASSESGNTIYF. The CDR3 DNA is TGTGCCAGTAGTGAGTCCGGAAACACCATATATTTT. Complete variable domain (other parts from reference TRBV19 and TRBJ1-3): DGGITQSPKYLFRKEGQNVTLSCEQNLNHDAMYWYRQDPGQGLRLIYYSQIVNDFQKGDIAEGYSVSREKKESFPLTVTSAQKNPTAFYLCASSESGNTIYFGEGSWLTVV.

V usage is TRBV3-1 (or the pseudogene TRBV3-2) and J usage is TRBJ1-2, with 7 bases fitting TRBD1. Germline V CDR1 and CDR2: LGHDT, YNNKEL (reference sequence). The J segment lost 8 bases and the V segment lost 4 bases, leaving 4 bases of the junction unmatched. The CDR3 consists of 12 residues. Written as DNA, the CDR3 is TGTGCCAGCAGCCTAGGGGGCAACGGCTACACCTTC. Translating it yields CASSLGGNGYTF.

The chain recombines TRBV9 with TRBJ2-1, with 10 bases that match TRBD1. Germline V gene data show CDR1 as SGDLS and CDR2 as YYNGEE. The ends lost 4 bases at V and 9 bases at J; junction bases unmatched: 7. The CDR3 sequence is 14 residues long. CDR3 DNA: TGTGCCAGCAGCTTGAGACAGGGGGCGAGTGAGCAGTTCTTC. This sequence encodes CASSLRQGASEQFF.

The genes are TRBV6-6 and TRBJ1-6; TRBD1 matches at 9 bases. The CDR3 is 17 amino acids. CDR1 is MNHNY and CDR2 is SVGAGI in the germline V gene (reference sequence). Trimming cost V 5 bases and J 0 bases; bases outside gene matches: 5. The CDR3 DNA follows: TGTGCCAGCAGTCCTGGGACAGGGAGCTCCTATAATTCACCCCTCCACTTT. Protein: CASSPGTGSSYNSPLHF.

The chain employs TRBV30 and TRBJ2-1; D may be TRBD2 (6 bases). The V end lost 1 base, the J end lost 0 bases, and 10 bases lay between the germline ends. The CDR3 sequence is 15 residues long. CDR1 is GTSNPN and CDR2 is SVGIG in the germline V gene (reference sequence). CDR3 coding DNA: TGTGCCTGGAGTGGAGCGGAGGGCTCCTACAATGAGCAGTTCTTC. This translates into CAWSGAEGSYNEQFF.

The CDR3 coding sequence is TGTGCCAGCAGCCACAGACAGGGGGCCATTGAAGCTTTCTTT. Its translation is CASSHRQGAIEAFF. V gene TRBV3-1 (or the pseudogene TRBV3-2) combines with J gene TRBJ1-1; 10 bases map to TRBD1. The CDR3 runs to 14 residues. Germline V gene lookup returns CDR1 LGHDT and CDR2 YNNKEL (reference sequence). V gave up 3 bases and J gave up 7 bases; unmatched junction bases: 5.

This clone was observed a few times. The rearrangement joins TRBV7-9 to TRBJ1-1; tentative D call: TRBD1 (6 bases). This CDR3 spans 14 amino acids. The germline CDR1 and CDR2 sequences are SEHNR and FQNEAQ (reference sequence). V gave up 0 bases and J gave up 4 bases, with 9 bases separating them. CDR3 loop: CASSLAGAGTEAFF. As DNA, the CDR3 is TGTGCCAGCAGCTTAGCGGGGGCTGGCACTGAAGCTTTCTTT.

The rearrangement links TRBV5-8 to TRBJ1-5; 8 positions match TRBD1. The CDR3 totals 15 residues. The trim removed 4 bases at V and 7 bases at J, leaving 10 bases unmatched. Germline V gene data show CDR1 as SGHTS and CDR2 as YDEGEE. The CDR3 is CASSPDPGGRQPQHF. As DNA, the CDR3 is TGTGCCAGCAGCCCCGACCCAGGGGGCAGGCAGCCCCAGCATTTT.

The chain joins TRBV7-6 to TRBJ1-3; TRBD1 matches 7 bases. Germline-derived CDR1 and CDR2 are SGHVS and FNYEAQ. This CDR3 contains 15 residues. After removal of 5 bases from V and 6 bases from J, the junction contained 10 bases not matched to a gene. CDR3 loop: CASSAGGQNVNTIYF. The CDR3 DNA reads TGTGCCAGCAGCGCAGGGGGACAGAATGTAAACACCATATATTTT.

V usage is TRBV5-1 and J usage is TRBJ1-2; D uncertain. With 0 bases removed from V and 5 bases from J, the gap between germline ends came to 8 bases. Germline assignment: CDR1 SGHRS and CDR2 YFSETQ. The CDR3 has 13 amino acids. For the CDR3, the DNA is TGCGCCAGCAGCTTGGTAGCCAGTTATGGCTACACCTTC. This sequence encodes CASSLVASYGYTF.

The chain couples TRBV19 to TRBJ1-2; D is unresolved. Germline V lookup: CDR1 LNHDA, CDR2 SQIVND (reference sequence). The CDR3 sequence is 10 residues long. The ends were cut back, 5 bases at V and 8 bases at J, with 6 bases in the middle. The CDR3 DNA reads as TGTGCCAGTAGTTCGGTGGGCTACACCTTC. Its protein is CASSSVGYTF.

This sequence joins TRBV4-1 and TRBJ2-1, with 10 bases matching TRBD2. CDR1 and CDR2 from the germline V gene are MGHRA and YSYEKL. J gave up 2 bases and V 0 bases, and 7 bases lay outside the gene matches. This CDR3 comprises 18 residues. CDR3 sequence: CASSQDSEREGTYNEQFF. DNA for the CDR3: TGCGCCAGCAGCCAAGATTCGGAGCGGGAGGGGACCTACAATGAGCAGTTCTTC.

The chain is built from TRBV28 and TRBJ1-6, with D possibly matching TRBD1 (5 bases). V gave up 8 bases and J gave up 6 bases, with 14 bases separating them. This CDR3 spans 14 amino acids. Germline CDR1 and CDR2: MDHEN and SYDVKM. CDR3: CASFETGFNSPLHF. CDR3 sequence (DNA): TGTGCCAGCTTCGAAACAGGTTTTAATTCACCCCTCCACTTT.

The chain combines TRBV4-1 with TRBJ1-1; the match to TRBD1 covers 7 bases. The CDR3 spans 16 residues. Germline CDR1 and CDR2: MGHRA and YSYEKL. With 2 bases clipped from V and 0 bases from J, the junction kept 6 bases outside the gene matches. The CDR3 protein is CASSQRDRALNTEAFF. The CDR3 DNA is TGCGCCAGCAGCCAACGGGACAGAGCACTGAACACTGAAGCTTTCTTT.

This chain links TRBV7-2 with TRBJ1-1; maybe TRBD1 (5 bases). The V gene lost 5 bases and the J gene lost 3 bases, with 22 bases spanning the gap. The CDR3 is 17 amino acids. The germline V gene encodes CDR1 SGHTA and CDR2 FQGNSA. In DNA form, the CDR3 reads TGTGCCAGCAGCCTCAACGGGGCAGGGAGGAGAGACACTGAAGCTTTCTTT. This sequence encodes CASSLNGAGRRDTEAFF. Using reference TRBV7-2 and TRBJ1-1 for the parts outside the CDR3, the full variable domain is GAGVSQSPSNKVTEKGKDVELRCDPISGHTALYWYRQSLGQGLEFLIYFQGNSAPDKSGLPSDRFSAERTGGSVSTLTIQRTQQEDSAVYLCASSLNGAGRRDTEAFFGQGTRLTVV.

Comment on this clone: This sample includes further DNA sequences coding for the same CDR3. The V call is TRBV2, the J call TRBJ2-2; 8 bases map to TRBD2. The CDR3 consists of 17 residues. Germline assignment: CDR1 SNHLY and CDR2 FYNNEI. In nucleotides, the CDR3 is TGTCCCACCCCCCGGGCCGGGGGGGGCGGGGACACCGGGGAGCTGTTTTTT. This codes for CPTPRAGGGGDTGELFF.